Listed below are T cell receptor beta chains from one sample, sequenced in a study of technical replicates of blood from a handful of donors. Here immunoSEQ multiplex PCR was the method, and the copy in TCRdb shows in-frame clones only, minus some. The sample has approximately 97,000 clones; approximately 96% are singletons. Sequencing was carried out using T cells isolated from PBMCs. These receptors originate from a human donor in good health. CDR3s include the opening cysteine and the closing phenylalanine or tryptophan. A D gene is named only where the DNA matches it firmly. Expanded clones get a size class; other rows say once, few or many, or leave the size out.

V	J	size	D	DNA	CDR3
TRBV5-1	TRBJ1-1	.	TRBD1	TGCGCCAGCAGCTTGAGACAGGGAAACACTGAAGCTTTCTTT	CASSLRQGNTEAFF
TRBV7-3	TRBJ1-2	.	TRBD1	TGTGCCAGCAGCCTCCCGACAGGGTGGGGCGATGGCTACACCTTC	CASSLPTGWGDGYTF
TRBV7-9	TRBJ2-7	.	.	TGTGCCAGCAGCACCGGGTCCTACGAGCAGTACTTC	CASSTGSYEQYF
TRBV5-4	TRBJ2-1	.	TRBD2	TGTGCCAGCAGCCCGGCGGGAGAAGGATTCAATGAGCAGTTCTTC	CASSPAGEGFNEQFF
TRBV7-2	TRBJ1-2	.	.	TGTGCCAGCAGCACCAGGGGTTGGGGCTACACCTTC	CASSTRGWGYTF
TRBV7-2	TRBJ1-1	.	TRBD1	TGTGCCAGCAGCTTGGGACAGAGAGCTTTCTTT	CASSLGQRAFF
TRBV7-7	TRBJ2-7	.	TRBD1	TGTGCCAGCAGCCCGGGGACAGGGTCGTTCGACGAGCAGTACTTC	CASSPGTGSFDEQYF
TRBV5-6	TRBJ2-1	.	TRBD2	TGTGCCAGCAGCTTGGCGCGGGAGGTATGGAATGAGCAGTTCTTC	CASSLAREVWNEQFF
TRBV5-1	TRBJ2-3	.	TRBD1	TGCGCCAGCAGCCAACAGGGGCCAGCAGATACGCAGTATTTT	CASSQQGPADTQYF
TRBV21-1	TRBJ2-1	once	.	TGTGCCAGCAGCTTGACTAGCGGAGCGCTCGATGAGCAGTTCTTC	CASSLTSGALDEQFF
TRBV14	TRBJ2-7	.	.	TGTGCCAGCAGCGGGAGACAAAGCTCCTACGAGCAGTACTTC	CASSGRQSSYEQYF
TRBV4-3	TRBJ2-3	.	.	TGCGCCAGCAGCCAAGATGGCAGGGGCAACACAGATACGCAGTATTTT	CASSQDGRGNTDTQYF
TRBV30	TRBJ1-1	.	.	TGTGCCTGGAGGGGAGGGTTTGAAGCTTTCTTT	CAWRGGFEAFF
TRBV9	TRBJ1-1	.	.	TGTGCCAGCAGCGAGTGGGGAGAAGGGACTGAAGCTTTCTTT	CASSEWGEGTEAFF
TRBV19	TRBJ1-5	.	.	TGTGCCAGTAGTATGGGCACCTCGGAAGGACAGCCCCAGCATTTT	CASSMGTSEGQPQHF
TRBV7-2	TRBJ2-1	.	.	TGTGCCAGCAGCCTACAGGGTGACGAGCAGTTCTTC	CASSLQGDEQFF
TRBV5-1	TRBJ2-7	.	.	TGCGCCAGCCGAGTCGACGAGCAGTACTTC	CASRVDEQYF
TRBV5-6	TRBJ2-1	.	TRBD2	TGTGCCAGCAGCTGGGACTATACCTACAATGAGCAGTTCTTC	CASSWDYTYNEQFF
TRBV7-9	TRBJ2-2	once	.	TGTGCCAGCAGAACCCGGGACACCCCGAACACCGGGGAGCTGTTTTTT	CASRTRDTPNTGELFF
TRBV19	TRBJ2-1	.	TRBD1	TGTGCCAGTAGTATCGGGACAGGGGGGCTCAATGAGCAGTTCTTC	CASSIGTGGLNEQFF
TRBV6-1	TRBJ2-3	.	TRBD1	TGTGCCAGCAGTGCCGACAGGGCTCCGTTAACCTTCACAGATACGCAGTATTTT	CASSADRAPLTFTDTQYF
TRBV6-1	TRBJ2-1	.	TRBD1	TGTGCCAGCAGTGAAGCTACCCCGGACAGGGGAAACAATGAGCAGTTCTTC	CASSEATPDRGNNEQFF
TRBV7-3	TRBJ2-1	.	TRBD2	TGTGCCAGCAGCTTAATGGACGGCGGACTAGCGGGAGTCGGGGAGCAGTTCTTC	CASSLMDGGLAGVGEQFF
TRBV30	TRBJ1-1	.	.	TGTGCCTGGAGCCCAGGGTATGAAAGCACTGAAGCTTTCTTT	CAWSPGYESTEAFF
TRBV25-1	TRBJ1-2	.	.	TGTGCCAGCAGTGAACCAGGGGACGGAAACTATGGCTACACCTTC	CASSEPGDGNYGYTF
TRBV7-9	TRBJ2-7	.	.	TGTGCCAGCAGATCAGTCCACGAGCAGTACTTC	CASRSVHEQYF
TRBV9	TRBJ2-7	.	TRBD2	TGTGCCAGCAGCGTAGATCCTAGCGGGAGCTTCGAGCAGTACTTC	CASSVDPSGSFEQYF
TRBV4-1	TRBJ2-7	.	.	TGCGCCAGCAGCCAAGGATCAGGGTACGAGCAGTACTTC	CASSQGSGYEQYF
TRBV7-9	TRBJ1-1	.	.	TGTGCCAGCAGCTTAGCGACTGTGAACACTGAAGCTTTCTTT	CASSLATVNTEAFF